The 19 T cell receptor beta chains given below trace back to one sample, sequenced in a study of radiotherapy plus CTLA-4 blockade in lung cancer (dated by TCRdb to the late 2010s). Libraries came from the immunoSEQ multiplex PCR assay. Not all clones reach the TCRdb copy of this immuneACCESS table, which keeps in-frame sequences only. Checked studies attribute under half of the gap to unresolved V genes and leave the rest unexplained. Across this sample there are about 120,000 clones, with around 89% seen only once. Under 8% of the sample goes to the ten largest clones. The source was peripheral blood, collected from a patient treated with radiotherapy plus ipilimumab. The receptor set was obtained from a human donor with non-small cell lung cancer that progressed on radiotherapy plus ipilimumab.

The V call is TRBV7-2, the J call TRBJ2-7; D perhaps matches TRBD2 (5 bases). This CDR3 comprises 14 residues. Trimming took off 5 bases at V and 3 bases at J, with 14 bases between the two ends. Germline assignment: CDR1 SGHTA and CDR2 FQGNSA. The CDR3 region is CASSPGLVGYEQYF. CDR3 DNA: TGTGCCAGCAGCCCCGGACTGGTGGGCTACGAGCAGTACTTC.

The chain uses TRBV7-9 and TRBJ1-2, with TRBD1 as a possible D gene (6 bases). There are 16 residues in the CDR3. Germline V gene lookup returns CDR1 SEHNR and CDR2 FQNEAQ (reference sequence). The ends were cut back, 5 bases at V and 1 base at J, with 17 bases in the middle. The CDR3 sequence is CASSRKGGLSNYGYTF. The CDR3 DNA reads TGTGCCAGCAGCCGAAAAGGGGGACTGAGTAACTATGGCTACACCTTC.

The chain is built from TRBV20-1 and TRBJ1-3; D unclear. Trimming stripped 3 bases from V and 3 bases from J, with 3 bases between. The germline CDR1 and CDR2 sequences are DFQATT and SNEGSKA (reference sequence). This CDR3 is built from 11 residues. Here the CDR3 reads CSASGGNTIYF. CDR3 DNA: TGCAGTGCTAGCGGTGGAAACACCATATATTTT.

The CDR3 DNA sequence: TGTGCCAGCAGTGACACTGCCTACGAGCAGTACTTC. Its translation is CASSDTAYEQYF. This chain connects TRBV6-5 to TRBJ2-7; D unresolved. V lost 5 bases, J lost 2 bases, and 7 bases lay in between. The length of the CDR3 is 12 residues. Germline CDR1 MNHEY, CDR2 SVGAGI.

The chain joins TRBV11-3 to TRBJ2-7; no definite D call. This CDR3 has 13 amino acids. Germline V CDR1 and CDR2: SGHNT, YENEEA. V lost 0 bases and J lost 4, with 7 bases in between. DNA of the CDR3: TGTGCCAGCAGCTTAGAGTTTCAGTACGAGCAGTACTTC. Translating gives CASSLEFQYEQYF.

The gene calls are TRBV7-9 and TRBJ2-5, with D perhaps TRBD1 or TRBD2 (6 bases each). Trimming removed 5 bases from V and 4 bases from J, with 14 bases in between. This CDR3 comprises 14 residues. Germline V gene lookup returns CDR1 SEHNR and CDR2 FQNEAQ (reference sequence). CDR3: CASSLRGGGETQYF. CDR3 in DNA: TGTGCCAGCAGCCTACGAGGGGGAGGAGAGACCCAGTACTTC.

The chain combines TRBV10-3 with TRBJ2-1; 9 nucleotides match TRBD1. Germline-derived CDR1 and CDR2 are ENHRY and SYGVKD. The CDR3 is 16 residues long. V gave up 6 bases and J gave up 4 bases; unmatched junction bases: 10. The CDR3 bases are TGTGCCATCAGGGGCGGGACAGGGAACATGTACAATGAGCAGTTCTTC. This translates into CAIRGGTGNMYNEQFF.

This chain's CDR3 is CASSVMAGGAYEQYF. CDR3 bases: TGTGCCAGCAGCGTAATGGCGGGAGGGGCCTACGAGCAGTACTTC. V is TRBV9 and J is TRBJ2-7; 9 nucleotides line up with TRBD2. The CDR3 contains 15 residues. CDR1 and CDR2 (germline): SGDLS, YYNGEE. J was trimmed by 2 bases and V by 1 base; bases with no gene match: 4.

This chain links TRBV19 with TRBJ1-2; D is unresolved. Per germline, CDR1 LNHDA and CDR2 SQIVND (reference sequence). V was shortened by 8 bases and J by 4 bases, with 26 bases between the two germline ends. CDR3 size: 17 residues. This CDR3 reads CASQGPLPGSKIYGYTF. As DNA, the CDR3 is TGTGCCAGTCAAGGCCCGCTACCCGGGTCTAAGATCTATGGCTACACCTTC. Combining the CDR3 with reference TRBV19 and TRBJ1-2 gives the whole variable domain DGGITQSPKYLFRKEGQNVTLSCEQNLNHDAMYWYRQDPGQGLRLIYYSQIVNDFQKGDIAEGYSVSREKKESFPLTVTSAQKNPTAFYLCASQGPLPGSKIYGYTFGSGTRLTVV.

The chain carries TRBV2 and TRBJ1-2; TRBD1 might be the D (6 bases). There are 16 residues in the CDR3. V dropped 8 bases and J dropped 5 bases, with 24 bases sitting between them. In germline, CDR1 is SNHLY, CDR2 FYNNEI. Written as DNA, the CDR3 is TGTGCCAGCGAGCGCCGACTAGGACAGCTACCATATGGCTACACCTTC. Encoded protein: CASERRLGQLPYGYTF.

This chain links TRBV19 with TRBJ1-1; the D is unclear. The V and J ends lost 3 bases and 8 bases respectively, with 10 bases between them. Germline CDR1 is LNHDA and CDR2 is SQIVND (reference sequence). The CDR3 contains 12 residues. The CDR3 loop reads CASSIGMGEAFF. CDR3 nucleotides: TGTGCCAGTAGTATCGGTATGGGCGAAGCTTTCTTT.

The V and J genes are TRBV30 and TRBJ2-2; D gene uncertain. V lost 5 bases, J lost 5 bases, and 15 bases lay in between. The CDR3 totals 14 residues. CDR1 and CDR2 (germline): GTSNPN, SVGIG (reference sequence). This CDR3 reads CAWGWVRWTGELFF. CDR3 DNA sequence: TGTGCCTGGGGGTGGGTCCGGTGGACCGGGGAGCTGTTTTTT.

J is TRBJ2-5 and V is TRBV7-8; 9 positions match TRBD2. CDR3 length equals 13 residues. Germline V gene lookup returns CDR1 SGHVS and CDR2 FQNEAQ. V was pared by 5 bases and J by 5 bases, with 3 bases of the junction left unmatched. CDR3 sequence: CASSLGLAETQYF. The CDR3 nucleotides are TGTGCCAGCAGCCTCGGACTAGCGGAGACCCAGTACTTC.

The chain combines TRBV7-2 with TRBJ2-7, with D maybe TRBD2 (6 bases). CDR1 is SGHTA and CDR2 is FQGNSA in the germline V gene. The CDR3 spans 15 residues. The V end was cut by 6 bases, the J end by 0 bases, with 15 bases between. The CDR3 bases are TGTGCCAGCAGAAAGGGACTCCTTAGCTCCTACGAGCAGTACTTC. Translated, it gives CASRKGLLSSYEQYF. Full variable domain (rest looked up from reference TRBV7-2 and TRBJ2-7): GAGVSQSPSNKVTEKGKDVELRCDPISGHTALYWYRQSLGQGLEFLIYFQGNSAPDKSGLPSDRFSAERTGGSVSTLTIQRTQQEDSAVYLCASRKGLLSSYEQYFGPGTRLTVT.

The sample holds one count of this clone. The CDR3 region has the DNA TGCGCCAGACGCGGTAGACCGGGACAGGGGAACACTGAAGCTTTCTTT. This codes for CARRGRPGQGNTEAFF. The genes are TRBV10-1 and TRBJ1-1, with 9 nucleotides matching TRBD1. This CDR3 region has 16 residues. Per the germline V gene, CDR1 is WNHNN and CDR2 is SYGVQD (reference sequence). Germline trimming cut 9 bases from V and 1 base from J; bases unmatched to any gene: 12.

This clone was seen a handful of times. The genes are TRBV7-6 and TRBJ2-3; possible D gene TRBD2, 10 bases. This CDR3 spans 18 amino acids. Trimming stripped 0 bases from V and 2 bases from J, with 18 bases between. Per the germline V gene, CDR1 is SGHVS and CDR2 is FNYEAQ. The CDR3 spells CASSLAGTGTSDTDTQYF. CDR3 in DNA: TGTGCCAGCAGCTTAGCCGGGACAGGGACTAGCGACACAGATACGCAGTATTTT.

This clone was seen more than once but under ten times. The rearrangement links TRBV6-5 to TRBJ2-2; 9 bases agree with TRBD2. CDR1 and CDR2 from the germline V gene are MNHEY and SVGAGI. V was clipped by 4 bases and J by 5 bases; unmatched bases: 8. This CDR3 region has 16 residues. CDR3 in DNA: TGTGCCAGCAGTTCAGGCGGGAGGGCGGGAACCGGGGAGCTGTTTTTT. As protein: CASSSGGRAGTGELFF.

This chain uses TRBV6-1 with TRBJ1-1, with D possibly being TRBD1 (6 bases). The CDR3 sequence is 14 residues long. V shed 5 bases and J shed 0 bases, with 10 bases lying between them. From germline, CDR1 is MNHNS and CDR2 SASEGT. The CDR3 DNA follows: TGTGCCAGCAGTCTACAGGGCATGAACACTGAAGCTTTCTTT. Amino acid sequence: CASSLQGMNTEAFF.

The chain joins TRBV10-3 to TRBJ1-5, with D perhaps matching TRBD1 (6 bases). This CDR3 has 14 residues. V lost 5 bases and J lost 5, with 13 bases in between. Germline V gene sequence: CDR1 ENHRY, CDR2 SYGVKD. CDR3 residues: CAISPSPGDQPQHF. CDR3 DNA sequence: TGTGCCATCAGTCCATCCCCAGGGGATCAGCCCCAGCATTTT.